One and the same sample provided the 28 T cell receptor beta chains below, sequenced in a study of technical replicates of blood from several donors. The assay was immunoSEQ multiplex PCR, and TCRdb's table has in-frame clones only and misses some. Found here are approximately 94,000 clones, about 95% of them singletons; the top ten hold approximately 0.36%. Sequencing was performed on T cells isolated from PBMCs. The receptor set was obtained from a human donor in good health.

V is TRBV2 and J is TRBJ2-3; no definite D call. Germline loops: CDR1 SNHLY, CDR2 FYNNEI. CDR3 length equals 12 residues. Deletions cut 9 bases from V and 2 bases from J, with 9 bases between. The CDR3 region is CASTITTDTQYF. The CDR3 coding sequence is TGTGCCAGTACAATTACCACAGATACGCAGTATTTT.

V usage is TRBV11-2 and J usage is TRBJ1-2, with D possibly matching TRBD1 (5 bases). The length of the CDR3 is 14 residues. Germline lookup yields CDR1 SGHAT and CDR2 FQNNGV. V lost 4 bases and J lost 5, with 14 bases in between. CDR3 nucleotides: TGTGCCAGCAGCTGGGGGGAGGGTCGGTATGGCTACACCTTC. It is translated as CASSWGEGRYGYTF.

The chain uses TRBV4-1 and TRBJ2-2, with 10 bases aligning to TRBD1. The CDR3 contains 15 residues. Per germline, CDR1 MGHRA and CDR2 YSYEKL. With 3 bases clipped from V and 5 bases from J, the junction kept 3 bases outside the gene matches. The DNA for the CDR3 is TGCGCCAGCAGCCACCCGGGACAGGGGACCGGGGAGCTGTTTTTT. Protein: CASSHPGQGTGELFF.

The rearrangement links TRBV29-1 to TRBJ2-2; perhaps TRBD2 as D (6 bases). The CDR3 covers 14 residues. From germline, CDR1 is SQVTM and CDR2 ANQGSEA. V lost 3 bases and J 4 bases, leaving 12 bases between the germline ends. The CDR3 DNA reads as TGCAGCGTTGAGTCCGGGGACTCCACCGGGGAGCTGTTTTTT. This gives the protein CSVESGDSTGELFF.

The chain employs TRBV5-6 and TRBJ1-1, with 7 positions matching TRBD1. The germline V gene encodes CDR1 SGHDT and CDR2 YYEEEE. The CDR3 is 16 residues long. The ends lost 5 bases at V and 0 bases at J; junction bases unmatched: 10. CDR3 sequence: CASRTLAGGVNTEAFF. In DNA form, the CDR3 reads TGTGCCAGCAGAACCCTAGCAGGGGGTGTGAACACTGAAGCTTTCTTT.

This clone was seen a single time. V gene TRBV29-1 combines with J gene TRBJ2-4; TRBD1 is a possible D gene (5 bases). Germline V gene sequence: CDR1 SQVTM, CDR2 ANQGSEA. V was pared by 4 bases and J by 3 bases, with 13 bases between. The CDR3 is 14 amino acids. Here the CDR3 reads CSVVRARGKNIQYF. The CDR3 nucleotides read TGCAGCGTTGTCAGGGCCAGAGGCAAAAACATTCAGTACTTC.

The V gene is TRBV27, the J gene TRBJ1-5; 9 nucleotides agree with TRBD1. Looked up from germline, CDR1 is MNHEY and CDR2 is SMNVEV (reference sequence). The CDR3 sequence is 15 residues long. The V segment lost 3 bases and the J segment 4 bases; nucleotides outside the gene matches: 4. The CDR3 bases are TGTGCCAGCAGTTTGTGGGGACAGGGTAATCAGCCCCAGCATTTT. Its translation: CASSLWGQGNQPQHF.

The gene calls are TRBV28 and TRBJ1-5; D gene unclear. CDR1 and CDR2 from the germline V gene are MDHEN and SYDVKM. The length of the CDR3 is 15 residues. The V end lost 8 bases, the J end lost 6 bases, and 20 bases lay between the germline ends. The CDR3 DNA sequence: TGTGCCAGCGCCCCGGCCTTGGCCCGAGGTCAGCCCCAGCATTTT. Its protein product is CASAPALARGQPQHF. The full variable domain, completed using reference TRBV28 and TRBJ1-5, is DVKVTQSSRYLVKRTGEKVFLECVQDMDHENMFWYRQDPGLGLRLIYFSYDVKMKEKGDIPEGYSVSREKKERFSLILESASTNQTSMYLCASAPALARGQPQHFGDGTRLSIL.

The rearrangement joins TRBV14 to TRBJ2-1; 10 positions agree with TRBD2. The germline V gene has CDR1 SGHDN and CDR2 FVKESK. V was clipped by 4 bases and J by 1 base; unmatched bases: 13. The CDR3 spans 19 residues. This CDR3 reads CASSRAGVSSGSSYNEQFF. The CDR3 DNA reads TGTGCCAGCAGCCGGGCAGGGGTGTCTAGCGGGAGTTCCTACAATGAGCAGTTCTTC.

The rearrangement links TRBV5-6 to TRBJ1-2; D gene uncertain. In germline, CDR1 is SGHDT, CDR2 YYEEEE. CDR3 size: 15 residues. Trimming took 1 base from V and 1 from J, leaving 11 bases between them. The CDR3 coding sequence is TGTGCCAGCAGCTTGACCGGCAGCGTTAACTATGGCTACACCTTC. This encodes CASSLTGSVNYGYTF. The full variable domain, completed using reference TRBV5-6 and TRBJ1-2, is DAGVTQSPTHLIKTRGQQVTLRCSPKSGHDTVSWYQQALGQGPQFIFQYYEEEERQRGNFPDRFSGHQFPNYSSELNVNALLLGDSALYLCASSLTGSVNYGYTFGSGTRLTVV.

The chain is built from TRBV2 and TRBJ2-1; D ambiguous. CDR1 and CDR2 from the germline V gene are SNHLY and FYNNEI. Deletions cut 3 bases from V and 1 base from J, with 10 bases between. This CDR3 is built from 15 residues. The CDR3 nucleotides read TGTGCCAGCAGTGAGTCAGGTTTTTCCTACAATGAGCAGTTCTTC. As protein: CASSESGFSYNEQFF.

This chain connects TRBV6-6 to TRBJ1-4, with D possibly being TRBD1 (6 bases). This CDR3 has 15 amino acids. Deletions cut 6 bases from V and 8 bases from J, with 19 bases between. The germline V gene has CDR1 MNHNY and CDR2 SVGAGI (reference sequence). Here the CDR3 reads CASSLSGGRQEKLFF. In DNA form, the CDR3 reads TGTGCCAGCAGCCTATCCGGGGGGCGCCAAGAAAAACTGTTTTTT.

The chain is built from TRBV20-1 and TRBJ2-1; D may be TRBD2 (6 bases). There are 11 residues in the CDR3. The germline V gene has CDR1 DFQATT and CDR2 SNEGSKA (reference sequence). V dropped 7 bases and J dropped 6 bases, with 10 bases sitting between them. CDR3 protein: CSVYGSNEQFF. The CDR3 DNA reads as TGCAGTGTATACGGGAGCAATGAGCAGTTCTTC.

The chain recombines TRBV7-9 with TRBJ1-3; 8 positions match TRBD1. After removal of 1 base from V and 0 bases from J, the junction contained 5 bases not matched to a gene. This CDR3 contains 17 residues. CDR1 SEHNR and CDR2 FQNEAQ come from the germline V gene (reference sequence). CDR3 in DNA: TGTGCCAGCAGCTTAGTTTCGGGACAGGTCTCTGGAAACACCATATATTTT. Protein: CASSLVSGQVSGNTIYF. Supplemented by reference TRBV7-9 and TRBJ1-3, the full variable domain reads DTGVSQNPRHKITKRGQNVTFRCDPISEHNRLYWYRQTLGQGPEFLTYFQNEAQLEKSRLLSDRFSAERPKGSFSTLEIQRTEQGDSAMYLCASSLVSGQVSGNTIYFGEGSWLTVV.

This chain uses TRBV30 with TRBJ1-1; possibly TRBD1 for D (5 bases). V gave up 0 bases and J gave up 11 bases, with 16 bases separating them. The CDR3 contains 13 residues. From germline, CDR1 is GTSNPN and CDR2 SVGIG (reference sequence). The CDR3 sequence is CAWSVSVEGSAFF. The CDR3 nucleotides are TGTGCCTGGAGTGTTTCAGTGGAGGGGTCGGCTTTCTTT.

The chain uses TRBV9 and TRBJ2-1; 8 nucleotides align to TRBD1. The J segment lost 7 bases and the V segment lost 3 bases, leaving 9 bases of the junction unmatched. CDR3 size: 15 residues. In germline, CDR1 is SGDLS, CDR2 YYNGEE. The CDR3 DNA is TGTGCCAGCAGCGCAAGGACAGGGTATCGGAATGAGCAGTTCTTC. Its translation: CASSARTGYRNEQFF.

The chain is built from TRBV6-5 and TRBJ2-3, with D tentatively TRBD2 (6 bases). Germline V lookup: CDR1 MNHEY, CDR2 SVGAGI. The CDR3 spans 15 residues. V was trimmed by 2 bases and J by 2 bases, leaving 11 bases between them. CDR3 coding DNA: TGTGCCAGCAGTTACCAACTAGCTAACACAGATACGCAGTATTTT. Residues: CASSYQLANTDTQYF.

The V call is TRBV5-1, the J call TRBJ1-3; TRBD1 agrees at 7 bases. Germline-derived CDR1 and CDR2 are SGHRS and YFSETQ. This CDR3 contains 17 residues. The junction had 10 bases not matched to a gene; V was cut back by 0 bases and J by 4 bases. The DNA of the CDR3 is TGCGCCAGCAGCTTGGGAGCCCCAGGGACAGTAGGAAACACCATATATTTT. Its translation is CASSLGAPGTVGNTIYF. The full variable domain, its missing parts supplied by reference TRBV5-1 and TRBJ1-3, is KAGVTQTPRYLIKTRGQQVTLSCSPISGHRSVSWYQQTPGQGLQFLFEYFSETQRNKGNFPGRFSGRQFSNSRSEMNVSTLELGDSALYLCASSLGAPGTVGNTIYFGEGSWLTVV.

This chain joins TRBV5-1 and TRBJ2-6, with D perhaps matching TRBD2 (5 bases). This CDR3 has 15 amino acids. The ends were cut back, 2 bases at V and 1 base at J, with 7 bases in the middle. Germline CDR1 SGHRS, CDR2 YFSETQ. CDR3 coding DNA: TGCGCCAGCAGCTTTGAGGGTTCTGGGGCCAACGTCCTGACTTTC. Translated, it gives CASSFEGSGANVLTF.

The rearrangement uses TRBV5-1 and TRBJ1-2, with 7 bases lining up with TRBD1. Germline trimming cut 0 bases from V and 5 bases from J; bases unmatched to any gene: 7. Germline V gene data show CDR1 as SGHRS and CDR2 as YFSETQ. The CDR3 totals 15 residues. Written as DNA, the CDR3 is TGCGCCAGCAGCTTGGGCAGGGACAGCAGTTATGGCTACACCTTC. Translating it yields CASSLGRDSSYGYTF.

This clone occurred once. The chain employs TRBV6-1 and TRBJ2-5; the D gene is possibly TRBD2 (5 bases). Per germline, CDR1 MNHNS and CDR2 SASEGT. Trimming took 4 bases from V and 0 from J, leaving 12 bases between them. The CDR3 is 15 amino acids. CDR3 nucleotides: TGTGCCAGCAGTGGAAGCGGAGGCTACCAAGAGACCCAGTACTTC. As protein: CASSGSGGYQETQYF.

CDR3 residues: CASSPLAGPTDTQYF. Written as DNA, the CDR3 is TGTGCCAGCAGCCCCCTAGCGGGCCCCACAGATACGCAGTATTTT. V gene TRBV27 combines with J gene TRBJ2-3, with 8 bases aligning to TRBD2. This CDR3 has 15 residues. Germline values: CDR1 MNHEY, CDR2 SMNVEV (reference sequence). J gave up 2 bases and V 6 bases, and 7 bases lay outside the gene matches.

The chain links TRBV2 to TRBJ2-5; the match to TRBD2 covers 7 bases. This CDR3 is built from 15 residues. Germline lookup yields CDR1 SNHLY and CDR2 FYNNEI. The V gene end was trimmed by 4 bases and the J gene end by 0 bases; junction bases not matched to a gene: 5. For the CDR3, the DNA is TGTGCCAGCAGTGGGGGGGGGAATTACCAAGAGACCCAGTACTTC. It is translated as CASSGGGNYQETQYF.

The chain has TRBV7-6 and TRBJ2-1; D ambiguous. The CDR3 is 13 amino acids. The germline CDR1 and CDR2 sequences are SGHVS and FNYEAQ. V was clipped by 4 bases and J by 4 bases, with 8 bases between them. CDR3 sequence (DNA): TGTGCCAGCAGCTCGCTACTATACAATGAGCAGTTCTTC. This encodes CASSSLLYNEQFF.

V is TRBV27 and J is TRBJ1-1, with unresolved D. Germline-derived CDR1 and CDR2 are MNHEY and SMNVEV (reference sequence). The CDR3 length is 13 residues. Trimming left V 2 bases short and J 1 base short, with 5 bases between. The CDR3 here is CASSLGRNTEAFF. The CDR3 nucleotides are TGTGCCAGCAGTTTAGGCAGGAACACTGAAGCTTTCTTT.

The genes are TRBV14 and TRBJ2-7, with 8 bases that match TRBD1. Trimming removed 0 bases from V and 3 bases from J; junction bases left unmatched: 7. The CDR3 extends over 16 amino acids. The V gene's germline CDR1 is SGHDN and CDR2 FVKESK. CDR3 amino acids: CASSQEGTGTFYEQYF. The CDR3 nucleotides read TGTGCCAGCAGCCAAGAAGGGACAGGAACCTTCTACGAGCAGTACTTC. The complete variable domain, with remaining parts taken from reference TRBV14 and TRBJ2-7, reads EAGVTQFPSHSVIEKGQTVTLRCDPISGHDNLYWYRRVMGKEIKFLLHFVKESKQDESGMPNNRFLAERTGGTYSTLKVQPAELEDSGVYFCASSQEGTGTFYEQYFGPGTRLTVT.

The genes are TRBV11-3 and TRBJ2-7; 9 nucleotides align to TRBD1. The CDR3 has 16 residues. The germline V gene has CDR1 SGHNT and CDR2 YENEEA. J lost 0 bases, V lost 5 bases, and 8 bases had no gene match. The CDR3 DNA is TGTGCCAGCAGCCTCCTCTTGACAGGGGGCTCCTACGAGCAGTACTTC. It translates to CASSLLLTGGSYEQYF.

In its sample, this clone was seen once. V and J are TRBV19 and TRBJ2-5; 10 nucleotides line up with TRBD2. After removal of 6 bases from V and 5 bases from J, the junction contained 9 bases not matched to a gene. This CDR3 spans 15 amino acids. Germline CDR1 and CDR2: LNHDA and SQIVND (reference sequence). Written as DNA, the CDR3 is TGTGCCAGTAGAAGCGGGAGGGCCGGGTTGGAGACCCAGTACTTC. It codes for CASRSGRAGLETQYF.